Listed here are 27 T cell receptor beta chains from one sample, sequenced in a study of T cells in Graves' hyperthyroidism and ophthalmopathy. Amplification of TCR beta CDR3 regions used RNA as the template. The HTBI set primed first-round TCR CDR3 RT-PCR. TCRdb called the multiplex PCR reads again in MiXCR, with one record for every CDR3 protein. The table includes 650,000 to 700,000 distinct CDR3 sequences, approximately 15% detected once. Sequencing was done on a sample of blood. The receptors were gathered from a man aged 50 to 59 with Graves' hyperthyroidism.

This clonotype was recorded at least ten times. The chain employs TRBV2 and TRBJ2-1; tentatively, D is TRBD1 (6 bases). The CDR3 sequence is 15 residues long. The germline V gene has CDR1 SNHLY and CDR2 FYNNEI. The ends were cut back, 7 bases at V and 6 bases at J, with 19 bases in the middle. CDR3 in DNA: TGTGCCAGCACCTTCACCACAGGGAGCAGCAATGAGCAGTTCTTC. This encodes CASTFTTGSSNEQFF.

The sample holds a few counts of this clonotype. This chain joins TRBV7-2 and TRBJ1-2; tentatively, D is TRBD1 (5 bases). V lost 5 bases, J lost 7 bases, and 14 bases lay in between. Germline V gene data show CDR1 as SGHTA and CDR2 as FQGNSA. The length of the CDR3 is 13 residues. The CDR3 nucleotides read TGTGCCAGCAGCCTCGGACAATCCGGTGGCTACACCTTC. As protein: CASSLGQSGGYTF. Full variable domain (missing parts from reference TRBV7-2 and TRBJ1-2): GAGVSQSPSNKVTEKGKDVELRCDPISGHTALYWYRQSLGQGLEFLIYFQGNSAPDKSGLPSDRFSAERTGGSVSTLTIQRTQQEDSAVYLCASSLGQSGGYTFGSGTRLTVV.

The chain has TRBV7-9 and TRBJ2-1, with 8 bases that match TRBD2. J was trimmed by 6 bases and V by 1 base; bases with no gene match: 5. The V gene's germline CDR1 is SEHNR and CDR2 FQNEAQ (reference sequence). CDR3 length equals 15 residues. CDR3 residues: CASSLGVSGANEQFF. The CDR3, as DNA: TGTGCCAGCAGCTTAGGGGTTAGCGGGGCCAATGAGCAGTTCTTC.

This clonotype has a count of ten or more. This chain joins TRBV10-2 and TRBJ1-5; no clear D. The CDR3 is 14 amino acids. Trimming cost V 4 bases and J 5 bases, with 12 bases left between them. Germline CDR1 and CDR2: WSHSY and SAAADI. The CDR3 DNA sequence: TGCGCCAGCAGTGTGGGCAGTCTCGATCAGCCCCAGCATTTT. Encoded protein: CASSVGSLDQPQHF.

CDR3 protein: CAWSQPNTGVGYTF. CDR3 bases: TGTGCCTGGAGCCAGCCGAATACAGGGGTTGGCTACACCTTC. J is TRBJ1-2 and V is TRBV30; 7 nucleotides line up with TRBD1. The germline gives CDR1 GTSNPN, CDR2 SVGIG (reference sequence). V dropped 3 bases and J dropped 7; count of bases not matched to a gene: 11. This CDR3 has 14 residues.

The rearrangement links TRBV27 to TRBJ2-1; 9 nucleotides agree with TRBD1. J gave up 14 bases and V 3 bases, and 2 bases lay outside the gene matches. Germline CDR1 MNHEY, CDR2 SMNVEV (reference sequence). The CDR3 runs 11 residues. The chain's CDR3 is CASSFGDREFF. The CDR3 DNA reads as TGTGCCAGCAGTTTCGGGGACAGGGAGTTCTTC.

The chain carries TRBV7-9 and TRBJ2-7; the D call may be TRBD1 or TRBD2 (5 bases each). This CDR3 has 16 residues. Germline V gene data show CDR1 as SEHNR and CDR2 as FQNEAQ (reference sequence). V lost 7 bases and J lost 7, with 26 bases in between. The CDR3, as DNA: TGTGCCAGCAACCTCCTTACCGGGACGGGTGAAGATGAGCAGTACTTC. This sequence encodes CASNLLTGTGEDEQYF. The full variable domain, in which reference TRBV7-9 and TRBJ2-7 provide the parts outside the CDR3, is DTGVSQNPRHKITKRGQNVTFRCDPISEHNRLYWYRQTLGQGPEFLTYFQNEAQLEKSRLLSDRFSAERPKGSFSTLEIQRTEQGDSAMYLCASNLLTGTGEDEQYFGPGTRLTVT.

In its sample, this clonotype was seen many times. The V call is TRBV2, the J call TRBJ2-1; perhaps TRBD2 as D (5 bases). With 2 bases removed from V and 1 base from J, the gap between germline ends came to 9 bases. The CDR3 extends over 15 amino acids. Germline V gene lookup returns CDR1 SNHLY and CDR2 FYNNEI. CDR3: CASSEQPGSYNEQFF. The CDR3 DNA is TGTGCCAGCAGTGAACAACCGGGGTCCTACAATGAGCAGTTCTTC.

The sample holds many counts of this clonotype. The V call is TRBV15, the J call TRBJ2-5, with 12 bases lining up with TRBD2. The CDR3 totals 15 residues. Germline loops: CDR1 LNHNV, CDR2 YYDKDF (reference sequence). Trimming at V came to 5 bases and at J to 1 base, leaving 2 bases not matched to a gene. CDR3 in amino acids: CATSPSGRAQETQYF. CDR3 DNA: TGTGCCACCAGCCCTAGCGGGAGGGCCCAAGAGACCCAGTACTTC.

This clonotype was recorded many times. The chain links TRBV28 to TRBJ2-3; 9 nucleotides match TRBD2. Germline V gene sequence: CDR1 MDHEN, CDR2 SYDVKM. This CDR3 has 14 amino acids. The V gene end was trimmed by 7 bases and the J gene end by 4 bases; junction bases not matched to a gene: 6. CDR3 nucleotide sequence: TGTGCCAGCAAATTTGCGGGAGGGGCAGATACGCAGTATTTT. This sequence encodes CASKFAGGADTQYF.

This clonotype came up many times. The junction departs from germline at one end; a sequencing error may be responsible. The chain has TRBV5-1 and TRBJ2-2; D possibly corresponds to TRBD2 (6 bases). Germline V CDR1 and CDR2: SGHRS, YFSETQ. This CDR3 has 16 residues. The CDR3 loop reads CASSWPEGSNTGELFF. CDR3 in DNA: TGCGCCAGCAGCTGGCCGGAGGGGAGCAACACTGGGGAGCTGTTTTTT. Filled out from reference TRBV5-1 and TRBJ2-2, the complete variable domain reads KAGVTQTPRYLIKTRGQQVTLSCSPISGHRSVSWYQQTPGQGLQFLFEYFSETQRNKGNFPGRFSGRQFSNSRSEMNVSTLELGDSALYLCASSWPEGSNTGELFFGEGSRLTVL.

The V gene is TRBV20-1, the J gene TRBJ2-2; D might be TRBD1 (6 bases). Germline lookup yields CDR1 DFQATT and CDR2 SNEGSKA (reference sequence). This CDR3 region has 15 residues. V lost 2 bases, J lost 7 bases, and 17 bases lay in between. DNA for the CDR3: TGCAGTGCTAGACCTCCACAGGGTTATGGCGGGGAGCTGTTTTTT. This sequence encodes CSARPPQGYGGELFF.

The gene calls are TRBV19 and TRBJ2-7; unclear D gene. This CDR3 contains 14 residues. Trimming removed 3 bases from V and 4 bases from J, with 13 bases in between. The germline gives CDR1 LNHDA, CDR2 SQIVND (reference sequence). The CDR3 DNA sequence: TGTGCCAGTAGTATCCAGTCCCCGGGTTACGAGCAGTACTTC. This encodes CASSIQSPGYEQYF.

This clonotype was detected a few times. The genes are TRBV6-6 and TRBJ2-2, with D perhaps assigned TRBD1 or TRBD2 (5 bases each). CDR3 length: 16 amino acids. V dropped 2 bases and J dropped 2 bases, with 12 bases sitting between them. Germline V gene sequence: CDR1 MNHNY, CDR2 SVGAGI (reference sequence). CDR3: CASSYTGLPNTGELFF. CDR3 coding DNA: TGTGCCAGCAGTTACACAGGACTCCCTAACACCGGGGAGCTGTTTTTT.

This clonotype showed up many times. The CDR3 loop is CASRSGATNTEAFF. DNA of the CDR3: TGTGCCAGCAGATCAGGGGCGACGAACACTGAAGCTTTCTTT. The chain carries TRBV11-1 and TRBJ1-1; tentative D call: TRBD1 (6 bases). CDR1 and CDR2 from the germline V gene are SGHAT and FQDESV (reference sequence). V was pared by 6 bases and J by 1 base, with 12 bases between. The CDR3 sequence is 14 residues long.

This clonotype was detected ten times or more. V and J are TRBV28 and TRBJ2-7; 8 nucleotides match TRBD1. The length of the CDR3 is 15 residues. Trimming removed 1 base from V and 1 base from J; junction bases left unmatched: 3. Looked up from germline, CDR1 is MDHEN and CDR2 is SYDVKM. Here the CDR3 DNA reads TGTGCCAGCAGTTTATCAAGGACAGGGTCCTACGAGCAGTACTTC. Its translation: CASSLSRTGSYEQYF.

V and J are TRBV19 and TRBJ2-7; the D gene is possibly TRBD1 (5 bases). The CDR3 is 14 amino acids. Germline CDR1 reads LNHDA; CDR2 reads SQIVND (reference sequence). Trimming removed 1 base at V and 2 bases at J, with 9 bases between. CDR3 loop: CASSIADTAYEQYF. Here the CDR3 DNA reads TGTGCCAGTAGTATAGCGGACACTGCCTACGAGCAGTACTTC. Filled out from reference TRBV19 and TRBJ2-7, the complete variable domain reads DGGITQSPKYLFRKEGQNVTLSCEQNLNHDAMYWYRQDPGQGLRLIYYSQIVNDFQKGDIAEGYSVSREKKESFPLTVTSAQKNPTAFYLCASSIADTAYEQYFGPGTRLTVT.

This clonotype was seen at least ten times. The rearrangement joins TRBV27 to TRBJ2-1, with D possibly being TRBD2 (5 bases). CDR1 MNHEY and CDR2 SMNVEV come from the germline V gene (reference sequence). Between the trimmed V and J ends, which lost 4 bases and 8 bases, there was a span of 15 bases. This CDR3 is built from 14 residues. The CDR3 nucleotides read TGTGCCAGCAGTTGGTCGGGAACGGTCTATGAGCAGTTCTTC. Encoded protein: CASSWSGTVYEQFF.

This clonotype was seen a handful of times. This chain links TRBV18 with TRBJ1-2; D is possibly TRBD1 (5 bases). Germline CDR1 KGHSH, CDR2 LQKENI. With 1 base removed from V and 2 bases from J, the gap between germline ends came to 11 bases. The CDR3 is 15 amino acids. This chain's CDR3 is CASSPRGTDNYGYTF. Here the CDR3 DNA reads TGTGCCAGCTCACCACGAGGGACCGACAACTATGGCTACACCTTC.

This clonotype was recorded many times. The gene calls are TRBV2 and TRBJ2-3, with 12 positions matching TRBD2. Germline CDR1 reads SNHLY; CDR2 reads FYNNEI. The CDR3 is 18 residues long. Trimming removed 5 bases from V and 3 bases from J; junction bases left unmatched: 12. CDR3 nucleotides: TGTGCCAGCAGTCCGACTAGCGGGAGTCGGGGCCCAACAGATACGCAGTATTTT. This sequence encodes CASSPTSGSRGPTDTQYF.

This clonotype was picked up many times. This chain links TRBV20-1 with TRBJ1-6; 8 bases line up with TRBD1. J gave up 5 bases and V 5 bases, and 5 bases lay outside the gene matches. The CDR3 totals 14 residues. In germline, CDR1 is DFQATT, CDR2 SNEGSKA (reference sequence). CDR3 residues: CSADGQGNNSPLHF. The DNA for the CDR3 is TGCAGTGCTGACGGACAGGGTAATAATTCACCCCTCCACTTT.

The sample holds a few counts of this clonotype. This chain uses TRBV7-3 with TRBJ1-1; 7 bases are shared with TRBD1. This CDR3 spans 16 amino acids. Unmatched junction bases numbered 9, after V lost 3 bases and J lost 2 bases. Looked up from germline, CDR1 is SGHTA and CDR2 is FQGTGA. CDR3 amino acids: CASSLRKGALNTEAFF. CDR3 coding DNA: TGTGCCAGCAGCTTGAGAAAGGGGGCACTTAACACTGAAGCTTTCTTT. The full variable domain, its missing parts supplied by reference TRBV7-3 and TRBJ1-1, is GAGVSQTPSNKVTEKGKYVELRCDPISGHTALYWYRQSLGQGPEFLIYFQGTGAADDSGLPNDRFFAVRPEGSVSTLKIQRTERGDSAVYLCASSLRKGALNTEAFFGQGTRLTVV.

This chain connects TRBV7-2 to TRBJ1-1, with unresolved D. The CDR3 sequence is 15 residues long. V dropped 3 bases and J dropped 5 bases, with 16 bases sitting between them. The germline CDR1 and CDR2 sequences are SGHTA and FQGNSA. The CDR3 nucleotides are TGTGCCAGCAGCTTGCTCTGGGAGGTTCCGACTGAAGCTTTCTTT. This gives the protein CASSLLWEVPTEAFF.

This clonotype was detected many times. CDR3 in amino acids: CASSPTASGGNEQYF. For the CDR3, the DNA is TGTGCCAGCAGTCCGACTGCCTCCGGCGGCAACGAGCAGTACTTC. The genes are TRBV28 and TRBJ2-7, with unresolved D. CDR3 length: 15 residues. Trimming shortened V by 5 bases and J by 5 bases, and 19 bases separated the two germline ends. Germline values: CDR1 MDHEN, CDR2 SYDVKM. The full variable domain, its missing parts supplied by reference TRBV28 and TRBJ2-7, is DVKVTQSSRYLVKRTGEKVFLECVQDMDHENMFWYRQDPGLGLRLIYFSYDVKMKEKGDIPEGYSVSREKKERFSLILESASTNQTSMYLCASSPTASGGNEQYFGPGTRLTVT.

This clonotype was found a few times. V usage is TRBV9 and J usage is TRBJ2-2; 12 bases fit TRBD2. The J segment lost 1 base and the V segment lost 0 bases, leaving 4 bases of the junction unmatched. The germline V gene has CDR1 SGDLS and CDR2 YYNGEE. The CDR3 has 18 amino acids. DNA for the CDR3: TGTGCCAGCAGCGTAGGACTAGCGGGAGTTGGGAACACCGGGGAGCTGTTTTTT. Translated, it gives CASSVGLAGVGNTGELFF.

On this clonotype itself: This sequence may be a read error, since a much larger clone differs from it by one base. The chain links TRBV18 to TRBJ2-7, with D uncertain. The V gene lost 0 bases and the J gene lost 3 bases, with 9 bases spanning the gap. The CDR3 contains 14 residues. The V gene's germline CDR1 is KGHSH and CDR2 LQKENI. The CDR3 spells CASSPPIKYYEQYF. The CDR3 DNA sequence: TGTGCCAGCTCACCACCGATTAAATACTACGAGCAGTACTTC. The full variable domain, its missing parts supplied by reference TRBV18 and TRBJ2-7, is NAGVMQNPRHLVRRRGQEARLRCSPMKGHSHVYWYRQLPEEGLKFMVYLQKENIIDESGMPKERFSAEFPKEGPSILRIQQVVRGDSAAYFCASSPPIKYYEQYFGPGTRLTVT.

This clonotype has a count of ten or more. The V and J genes are TRBV3-1 and TRBJ1-1; D remains unclear. Germline-derived CDR1 and CDR2 are LGHDT and YNNKEL (reference sequence). The CDR3 runs to 17 residues. V lost 2 bases and J lost 1, with 17 bases in between. The CDR3 spells CASSQSTPLDPNTEAFF. CDR3 DNA: TGTGCCAGCAGCCAATCAACACCGCTTGACCCGAACACTGAAGCTTTCTTT.